The subject of this entry is one T cell receptor (beta chain). This sample stems from a study of shared clonotypes between healthy human individuals. Repertoires were generated with immunoSEQ multiplex PCR, while TCRdb's copy carries only in-frame clones and drops some. The table includes roughly 2 million clones, approximately 96% detected once. The CDR3 length is 21 residues. Germline values: CDR1 GTSNPN, CDR2 SVGIG (reference sequence). V trimming: 3 bases; J trimming: 4 bases; junction bases outside the gene matches: 28. This clonotype originated in a man younger than 35 in good health. Sequences were obtained from naive CD4+ T cells sorted from blood. Subset: CD45RA+ positively selected. The chain carries TRBV30 and TRBJ1-1, with TRBD1 identical over 8 bases. The CDR3 here is CAWSTIRTGRLTDLLATEAFF. For the CDR3, the DNA is TGTGCCTGGAGCACCATTCGGACAGGGCGACTAACGGACCTTTTAGCCACTGAAGCTTTCTTT.